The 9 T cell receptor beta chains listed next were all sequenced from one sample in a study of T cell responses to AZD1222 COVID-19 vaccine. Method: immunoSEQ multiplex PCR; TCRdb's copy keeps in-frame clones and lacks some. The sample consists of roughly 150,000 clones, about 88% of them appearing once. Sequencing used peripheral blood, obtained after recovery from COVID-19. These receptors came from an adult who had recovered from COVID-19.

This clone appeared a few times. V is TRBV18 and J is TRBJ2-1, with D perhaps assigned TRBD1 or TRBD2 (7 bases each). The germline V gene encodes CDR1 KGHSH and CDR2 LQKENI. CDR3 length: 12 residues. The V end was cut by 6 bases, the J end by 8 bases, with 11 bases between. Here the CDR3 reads CASSQGGDEQFF. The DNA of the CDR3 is TGTGCCAGCTCCCAGGGGGGGGATGAGCAGTTCTTC.

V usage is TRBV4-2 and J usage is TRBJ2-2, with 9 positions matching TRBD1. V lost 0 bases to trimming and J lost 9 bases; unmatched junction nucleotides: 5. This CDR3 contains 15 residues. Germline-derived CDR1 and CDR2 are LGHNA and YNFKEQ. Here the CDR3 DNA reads TGTGCCAGCAGCCAAGAACGGGGACAGGGCCGGGAGCTGTTTTTT. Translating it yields CASSQERGQGRELFF.

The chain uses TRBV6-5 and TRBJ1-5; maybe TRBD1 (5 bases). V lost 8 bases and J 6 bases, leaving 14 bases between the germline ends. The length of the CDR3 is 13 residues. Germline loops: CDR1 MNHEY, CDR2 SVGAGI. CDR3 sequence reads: CASSSRVGQPQHF. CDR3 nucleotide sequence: TGTGCCAGCTCTAGCAGGGTGGGTCAGCCCCAGCATTTT.

The CDR3 coding sequence is TGTGCCAGCAGACTAGGGGGACAGGGAGGGCAGTTCTTC. Translating it yields CASRLGGQGGQFF. V is TRBV7-9 and J is TRBJ2-1, with 9 bases fitting TRBD1. With 6 bases clipped from V and 12 bases from J, the junction kept 9 bases outside the gene matches. The CDR3 spans 13 residues. Germline loops: CDR1 SEHNR, CDR2 FQNEAQ (reference sequence).

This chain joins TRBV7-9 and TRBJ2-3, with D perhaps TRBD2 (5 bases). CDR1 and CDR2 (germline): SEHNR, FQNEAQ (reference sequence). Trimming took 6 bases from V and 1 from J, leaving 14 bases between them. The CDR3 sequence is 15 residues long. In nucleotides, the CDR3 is TGTGCCAGCAGTCTTAGCGCGGCCGGCACAGATACGCAGTATTTT. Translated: CASSLSAAGTDTQYF.

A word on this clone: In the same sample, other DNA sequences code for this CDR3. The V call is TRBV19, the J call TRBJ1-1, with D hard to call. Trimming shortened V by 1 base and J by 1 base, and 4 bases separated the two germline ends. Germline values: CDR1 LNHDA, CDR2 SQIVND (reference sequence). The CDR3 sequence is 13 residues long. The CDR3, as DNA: TGTGCCAGTAGTATAGGCCCGAACACTGAAGCTTTCTTT. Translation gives CASSIGPNTEAFF.

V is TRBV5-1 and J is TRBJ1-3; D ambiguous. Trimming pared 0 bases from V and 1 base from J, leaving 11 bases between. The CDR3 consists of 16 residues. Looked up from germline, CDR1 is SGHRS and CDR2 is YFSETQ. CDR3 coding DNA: TGCGCCAGCAGCTTGGCCATCAAGGAATCTGGAAACACCATATATTTT. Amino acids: CASSLAIKESGNTIYF.

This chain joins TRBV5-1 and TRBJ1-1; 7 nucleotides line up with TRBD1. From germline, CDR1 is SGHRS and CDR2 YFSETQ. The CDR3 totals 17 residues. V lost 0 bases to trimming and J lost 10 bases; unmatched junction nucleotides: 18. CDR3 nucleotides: TGCGCCAGCAGCTTGGACGGGGGAGGGGGCGTCATGGCCCGAGCTTTCTTT. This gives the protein CASSLDGGGGVMARAFF.

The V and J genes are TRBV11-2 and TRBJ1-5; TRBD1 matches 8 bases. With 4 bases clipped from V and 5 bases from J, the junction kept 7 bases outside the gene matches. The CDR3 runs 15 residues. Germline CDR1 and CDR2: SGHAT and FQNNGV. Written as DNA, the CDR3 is TGTGCCAGCAGCTGGCGGACAGGGCCAGATCAGCCCCAGCATTTT. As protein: CASSWRTGPDQPQHF.